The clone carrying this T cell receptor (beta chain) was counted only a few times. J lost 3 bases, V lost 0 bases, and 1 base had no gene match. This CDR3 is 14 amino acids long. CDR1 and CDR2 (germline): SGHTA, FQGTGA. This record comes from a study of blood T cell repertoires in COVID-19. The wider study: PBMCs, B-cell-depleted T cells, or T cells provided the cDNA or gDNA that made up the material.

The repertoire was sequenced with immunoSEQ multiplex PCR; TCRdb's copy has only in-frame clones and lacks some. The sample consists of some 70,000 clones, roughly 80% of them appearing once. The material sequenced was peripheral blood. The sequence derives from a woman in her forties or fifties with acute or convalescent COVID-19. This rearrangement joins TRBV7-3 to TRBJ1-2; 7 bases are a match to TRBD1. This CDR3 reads CASSLTGTDYGYTF. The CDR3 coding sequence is TGTGCCAGCAGCTTAACAGGGACAGACTATGGCTACACCTTC.